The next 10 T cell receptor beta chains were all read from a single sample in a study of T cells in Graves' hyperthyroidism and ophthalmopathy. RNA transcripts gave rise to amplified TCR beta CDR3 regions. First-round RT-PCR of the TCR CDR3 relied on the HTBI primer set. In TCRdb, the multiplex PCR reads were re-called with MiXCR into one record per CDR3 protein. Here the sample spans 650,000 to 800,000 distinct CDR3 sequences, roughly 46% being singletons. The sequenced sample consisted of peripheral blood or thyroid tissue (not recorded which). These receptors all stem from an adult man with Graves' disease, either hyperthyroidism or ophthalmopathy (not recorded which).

This CDR3 reads CASIRGVHTF. The CDR3 DNA reads TGTGCCAGCATACGCGGGGTACACACCTTC. This chain joins TRBV7-9 and TRBJ1-2, with D hard to call. CDR3 size: 10 residues. CDR1 SEHNR and CDR2 FQNEAQ come from the germline V gene (reference sequence). Trimming took 7 bases from V and 12 from J, leaving 12 bases between them. The full variable domain, in which reference TRBV7-9 and TRBJ1-2 provide the parts outside the CDR3, is DTGVSQNPRHKITKRGQNVTFRCDPISEHNRLYWYRQTLGQGPEFLTYFQNEAQLEKSRLLSDRFSAERPKGSFSTLEIQRTEQGDSAMYLCASIRGVHTFGSGTRLTVV.

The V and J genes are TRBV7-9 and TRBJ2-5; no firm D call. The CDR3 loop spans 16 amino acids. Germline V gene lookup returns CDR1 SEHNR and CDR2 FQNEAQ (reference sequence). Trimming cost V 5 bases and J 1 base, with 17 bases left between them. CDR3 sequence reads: CASSRYDTSLQETQYF. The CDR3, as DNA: TGTGCCAGCAGCCGCTATGACACCAGCCTCCAAGAGACCCAGTACTTC.

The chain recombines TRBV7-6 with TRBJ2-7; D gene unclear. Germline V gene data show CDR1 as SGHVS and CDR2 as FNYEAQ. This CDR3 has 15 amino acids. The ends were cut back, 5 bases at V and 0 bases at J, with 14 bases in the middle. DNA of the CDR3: TGTGCCAGCAGCCAATCTCCCGACCACTCCTACGAGCAGTACTTC. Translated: CASSQSPDHSYEQYF.

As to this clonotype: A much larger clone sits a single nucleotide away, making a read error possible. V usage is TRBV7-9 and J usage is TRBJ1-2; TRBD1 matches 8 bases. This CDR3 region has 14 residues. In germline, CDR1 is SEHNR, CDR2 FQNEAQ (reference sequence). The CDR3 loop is CASSVGQGNYSYTF. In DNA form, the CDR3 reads TGTGCCAGCAGCGTCGGACAGGGCAACTATAGCTACACCTTC.

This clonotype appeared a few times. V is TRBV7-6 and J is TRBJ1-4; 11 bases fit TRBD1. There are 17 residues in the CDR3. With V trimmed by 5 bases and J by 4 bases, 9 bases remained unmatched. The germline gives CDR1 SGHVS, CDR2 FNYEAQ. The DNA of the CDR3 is TGTGCCAGCAGCCCATGGACAGGGGGCAGGGGTAATGAAAAACTGTTTTTT. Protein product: CASSPWTGGRGNEKLFF.

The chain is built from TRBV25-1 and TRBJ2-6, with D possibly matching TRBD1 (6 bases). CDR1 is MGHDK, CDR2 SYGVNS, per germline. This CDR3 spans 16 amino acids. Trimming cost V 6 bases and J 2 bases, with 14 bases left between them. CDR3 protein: CASSSLGAAGANVLTF. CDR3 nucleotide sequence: TGTGCCAGCAGCTCGCTGGGGGCGGCTGGGGCCAACGTCCTGACTTTC.

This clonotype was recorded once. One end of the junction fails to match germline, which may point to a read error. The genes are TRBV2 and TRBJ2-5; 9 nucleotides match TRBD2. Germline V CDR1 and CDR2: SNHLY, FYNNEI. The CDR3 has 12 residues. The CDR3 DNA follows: TGTGCCAGCAGTGACGTAGCGGGGGCATTGTTCTTC. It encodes CASSDVAGALFF.

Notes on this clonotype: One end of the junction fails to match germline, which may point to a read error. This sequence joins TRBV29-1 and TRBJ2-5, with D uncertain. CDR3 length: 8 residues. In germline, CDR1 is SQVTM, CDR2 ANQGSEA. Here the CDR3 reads CSVASQNF. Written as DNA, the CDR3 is TGCAGCGTTGCGTCCCAGAACTTC.

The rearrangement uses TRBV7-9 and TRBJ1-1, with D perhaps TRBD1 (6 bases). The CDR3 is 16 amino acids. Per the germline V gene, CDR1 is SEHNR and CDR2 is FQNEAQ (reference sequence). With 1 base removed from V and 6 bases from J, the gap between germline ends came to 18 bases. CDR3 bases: TGTGCCAGCAGCTTAGTCTTCGGCGACAGGCGCCCTGAAGCTTTCTTT. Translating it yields CASSLVFGDRRPEAFF.

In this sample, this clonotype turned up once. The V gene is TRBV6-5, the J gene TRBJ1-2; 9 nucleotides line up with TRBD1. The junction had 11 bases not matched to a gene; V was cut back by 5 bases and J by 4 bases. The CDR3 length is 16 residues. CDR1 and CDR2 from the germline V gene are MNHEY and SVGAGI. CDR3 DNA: TGTGCCAGCAGTCCGCCGGGACAGGGCGCCTTCTATGGCTACACCTTC. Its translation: CASSPPGQGAFYGYTF.